This TCR beta chain was observed in a study of tissue T cells after allogeneic stem cell transplantation. CDR3 sequences, V/J genes, frequencies and template counts came from survey-depth TCRbeta sequencing. Profiled with immunoSEQ multiplex PCR; TCRdb holds only in-frame clones, not every one. Of around 51,000 clones in the sample, approximately 73% were seen once. Germline V gives CDR1 SNHLY, CDR2 FYNGKV (reference sequence). The CDR3 extends over 15 amino acids. V lost 0 bases and J 1 base, leaving 8 bases between the germline ends. Note on this clone: Its antigen is not known. Gene names follow the mouse nomenclature. The read ends 1 residue shy of where the CDR3 ends; the end is completed using the germline J gene.

Notes on the study in general: The study did not identify alloreactive or antigen-specific tissue TCRs, and some clones might be persisting host cells. Few T cell clones were shared across patients, but motif clusters showed tissue-specific shared signatures. Anatomically similar tissues had similar TCR repertoires within each patient.

The rearrangement links TRBV3 to TRBJ2-4; possible D gene TRBD2, 6 bases. The TCR comes from a pool of C57BL/6 mice in good health. Source material: sorted cells pooled from one or two spleens. CDR3 DNA, as far as it was read: TGTGCCAGCAGCTTAGCTTCTGGGGGTCAAAACACCTTGTAC. It codes for CASSLASGGQNTLY. The whole CDR3 protein is CASSLASGGQNTLYF.